This T cell receptor beta chain emerged from a study of molecular identifiers for immune sequencing clone quantification. Study-wide results and limits: Clonotypes topping 20 RNA copies carried over 99% of effector molecules but under 1% of naive ones.

With 5 bases clipped from V and 9 bases from J, the junction kept 15 bases outside the gene matches. The germline V gene encodes CDR1 SGHTA and CDR2 FQGNSA. CDR3 length: 16 amino acids. The table lists this clonotype with many counts. Its matching antigen is unknown. TCRdb called the PCR reads again in MiXCR, with one record for every CDR3 protein. In the table there are approximately 500,000 distinct CDR3 sequences, around 23% of which are singletons. Sequencing libraries of naive CD8 cells derived from roughly 18,000 to 920,000 sorted cells with 10%, 30% or 50% RNA. The sequencing input was naive CD8+ T cells from blood, with Jurkat cell RNA spiked in. Documented subset: FACS-sorted CD8+CD4-CCR7+CD45RA+ naive T cells. The clonotype originates from a human donor in good health. Some libraries in this study had Jurkat cell RNA spiked in. The chain recombines TRBV7-2 with TRBJ2-1, with 8 bases fitting TRBD2. The CDR3 DNA sequence: TGTGCCAGCAGCCGCCACAGCGGGAGTCCCCCCATTGAGCAGTTCTTC. Protein product: CASSRHSGSPPIEQFF. The whole variable domain, filled in from reference TRBV7-2 and TRBJ2-1, reads GAGVSQSPSNKVTEKGKDVELRCDPISGHTALYWYRQSLGQGLEFLIYFQGNSAPDKSGLPSDRFSAERTGGSVSTLTIQRTQQEDSAVYLCASSRHSGSPPIEQFFGPGTRLTVL.